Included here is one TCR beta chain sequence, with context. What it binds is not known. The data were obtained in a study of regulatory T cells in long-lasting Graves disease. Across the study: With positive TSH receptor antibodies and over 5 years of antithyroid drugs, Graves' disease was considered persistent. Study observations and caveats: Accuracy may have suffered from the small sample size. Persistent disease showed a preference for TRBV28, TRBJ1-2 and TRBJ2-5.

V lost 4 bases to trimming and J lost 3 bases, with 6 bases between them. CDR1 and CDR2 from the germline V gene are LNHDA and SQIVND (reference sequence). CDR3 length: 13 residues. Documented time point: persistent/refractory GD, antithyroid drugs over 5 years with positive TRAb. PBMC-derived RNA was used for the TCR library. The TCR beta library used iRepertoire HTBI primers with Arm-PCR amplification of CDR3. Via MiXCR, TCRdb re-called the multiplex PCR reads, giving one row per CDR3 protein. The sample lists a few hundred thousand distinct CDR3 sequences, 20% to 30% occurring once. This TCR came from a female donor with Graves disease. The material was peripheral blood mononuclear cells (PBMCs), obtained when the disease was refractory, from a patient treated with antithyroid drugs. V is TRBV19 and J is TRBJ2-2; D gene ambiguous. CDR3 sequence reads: CASSTLHTGELFF. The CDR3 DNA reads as TGTGCCAGTAGTACCCTGCACACCGGGGAGCTGTTTTTT.